The clone carrying this T cell receptor (beta chain) appeared many times. Its antigen remains unidentified. The CDR3 is cut off 3 residues early in the read; its end comes from the germline J gene. This entry belongs to a study of T cell clonality in common variable immunodeficiency. The CDR3 is made up of 12 amino acids. Trimming shortened V by 4 bases and J by 3 bases, and 10 bases separated the two germline ends. Germline V gives CDR1 SQVTM, CDR2 ANQGSEA. Using immunoSEQ multiplex PCR, the repertoire was profiled, and TCRdb retains in-frame clones only, with some absent. The data list some 52,000 clones, none observed once; less than 4% falls to the top ten. Study-wide points: Shared TCRbeta clones were fewer between CVID subjects than controls.

This TCR derives from a person aged 18-70 years in good health. The sequenced sample was peripheral blood mononuclear cells. The chain uses TRBV29-1 and TRBJ2-7; D remains unclear. CDR3 loop: CSVVVGFYEQYF. CDR3 bases read: TGCAGCGTTGTGGTCGGGTTCTACGAG.